This T cell receptor beta chain came from a study of T cells in Graves' hyperthyroidism and ophthalmopathy. Inclusion characteristics of ophthalmopathy patients comprised a Clinical Activity Score of at least 3, a NOSPECS grade of at least 4, and duration under 3 months. The V gene's germline CDR1 is SGHAT and CDR2 FQDESV (reference sequence). This CDR3 is built from 16 residues. The V and J ends lost 3 bases and 1 base, in that order; junction bases with no gene match: 7. Using RNA transcripts as the source, TCR beta CDR3 regions were amplified. The HTBI primer set served for first-round RT-PCR of the TCR CDR3. TCRdb reanalysed the multiplex PCR reads using MiXCR and keeps one entry per CDR3 protein. This table holds approximately 520,000 distinct CDR3 sequences, about 24% found once. Study observations and caveats: Among clonotypes expanded in thyroid above 0.001, most were also found in blood.

A remark on this clonotype: No antigen is known for it.

The sequence derives from a woman in her 30s with Graves' ophthalmopathy. The chain employs TRBV11-1 and TRBJ1-1; TRBD1 aligns across 8 bases. Sequenced: blood. The CDR3 loop is CASSLGQAVGNTEAFF. In DNA form, the CDR3 reads TGTGCCAGCAGCTTGGGACAGGCGGTCGGGAACACTGAAGCTTTCTTT.